Reported below is one T cell receptor (beta chain). Its specificity is not known. The PCR had 60 Vbeta and 13 Jbeta primers. Repertoires were generated with immunoSEQ multiplex PCR, while TCRdb's copy carries only in-frame clones and drops some. The sample carries around 150,000 clones, roughly 80% recorded once. This record comes from a study of cytomegalovirus exposure and HLA in healthy donors. Study outcomes and limitations: A later analysis, which compared TCR beta chains of equal frequency, found the HLA-associated ones more clonally expanded.

Trimming shortened V by 1 base and J by 1 base, and 8 bases separated the two germline ends. The CDR3 loop spans 14 amino acids. Looked up from germline, CDR1 is SGHTA and CDR2 is FQGNSA. The TCR was taken from a male donor in good health and CMV-seropositive. The sample consisted of PBMCs. The chain uses TRBV7-2 and TRBJ2-7; D unresolved. The CDR3 bases are TGTGCCAGCAGCTTAGGAGACTCGTCCTACGAGCAGTACTTC. Its protein product is CASSLGDSSYEQYF.